The T cell receptor beta chain described here comes from a study of blood T cell repertoires in COVID-19. The wider study: Samples came from the United States, Italy and Spain, spanning acute and convalescent COVID-19. Nucleic acid was either cDNA or gDNA, and it came from T cells, B-cell-depleted T cells, or PBMCs.

V lost 8 bases, J lost 5 bases, and 13 bases lay in between. CDR3 size: 14 residues. CDR1 and CDR2 from the germline V gene are LGHNA and YNFKEQ. Per the original data handling: The authors estimated nucleated cell counts from reference gene primer amplification. The data were produced by immunoSEQ multiplex PCR, yet TCRdb's version contains in-frame clones alone and is incomplete. For V, J and clone size, that table is used; D and trimming come from the DNA. Found here are about 75,000 clones, around 90% of them singletons; the top ten hold 5% to 8%. This sequence joins TRBV4-2 and TRBJ1-6; TRBD1 is a possible D gene (5 bases). The clonotype comes from a woman aged 50 to 60 with acute or convalescent COVID-19. The sequencing sample was made of peripheral blood. In nucleotides, the CDR3 is TGTGCCAGCGGGCTCACAGGTGATAATTCACCCCTCCACTTT. This sequence encodes CASGLTGDNSPLHF.